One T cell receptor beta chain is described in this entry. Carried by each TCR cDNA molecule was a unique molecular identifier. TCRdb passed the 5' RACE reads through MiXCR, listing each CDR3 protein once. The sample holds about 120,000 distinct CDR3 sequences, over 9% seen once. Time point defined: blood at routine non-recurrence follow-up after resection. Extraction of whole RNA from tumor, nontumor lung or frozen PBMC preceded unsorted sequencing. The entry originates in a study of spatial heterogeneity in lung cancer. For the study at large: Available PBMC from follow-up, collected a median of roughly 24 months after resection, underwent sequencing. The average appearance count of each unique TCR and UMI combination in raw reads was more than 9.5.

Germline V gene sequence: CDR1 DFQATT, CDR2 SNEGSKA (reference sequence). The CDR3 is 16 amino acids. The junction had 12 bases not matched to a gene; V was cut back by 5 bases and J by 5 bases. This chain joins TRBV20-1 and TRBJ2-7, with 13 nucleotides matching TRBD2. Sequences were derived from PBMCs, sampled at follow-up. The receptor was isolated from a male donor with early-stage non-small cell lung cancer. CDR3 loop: CSAGYSGLAGDHEQYF. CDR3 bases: TGCAGTGCTGGCTACTCTGGACTAGCGGGGGATCACGAGCAGTACTTC.